Listed below are T cell receptor beta chains from one sample, sequenced in a study of shared clonotypes between healthy human individuals. Some clones are missing from TCRdb's copy, which holds only in-frame ones; the method was immunoSEQ multiplex PCR. The table shows roughly 2.5 million clones, with approximately 92% occurring only once. Sequences were obtained from naive CD4+ T cells sorted from blood. The receptors here all came from a man younger than 35 in good health. The CDR3 runs from the conserved cysteine through the conserved F or W. The D gene is left open where the match is weak. Only some rows state a clone size, as once, few, many or a class for expanded clones.

d_call	v_call	j_call	clone_size	cdr3_nt	cdr3_aa
TRBD1	TRBV7-8	TRBJ1-1	NA	TGTGCCAGCAGCCTTCGGACAGGGTTCACCATTGAAGCTTTCTTT	CASSLRTGFTIEAFF
TRBD2	TRBV5-7	TRBJ2-7	once	TGTGCCAGCAGCTCCGGACTAGTCGAGAGCTCCTACGAGCAGTACTTC	CASSSGLVESSYEQYF
NA	TRBV10-3	TRBJ2-2	once	TGTGCCATCAGTGAGGTAGTAGGGGAGGCCGGGGAGCTGTTTTTT	CAISEVVGEAGELFF
NA	TRBV6-1	TRBJ1-2	once	TGTGCCAGCAGTATTACCCCCACAGGAGACTATGGCTACACCTTC	CASSITPTGDYGYTF
NA	TRBV4-1	TRBJ1-3	NA	TGCGCCAGCAGCCAAGGGACAGACTCTGGAAACACCATATATTTT	CASSQGTDSGNTIYF
NA	TRBV6-1	TRBJ1-5	NA	TGTGCCAGCAGCTGGGGGCAGCTCAATCAGCCCCAGCATTTT	CASSWGQLNQPQHF
TRBD1	TRBV10-3	TRBJ2-2	NA	TGTGCCATCGGGGCCGGGACAGATATTCCGAACACCGGGGAGCTGTTTTTT	CAIGAGTDIPNTGELFF
TRBD2	TRBV5-4	TRBJ2-7	once	TGTGCCAGCAGCCCCCAGGGCAGCGGGAGGATCTACGAGCAGTACTTC	CASSPQGSGRIYEQYF
TRBD2	TRBV25-1	TRBJ2-1	NA	TGTGCCAGCAGTGAACTAGCGGGTAAAGGCAATGAGCAGTTCTTC	CASSELAGKGNEQFF
TRBD2	TRBV5-1	TRBJ2-1	NA	TGCGCCAGCAGCTCGGCCCCGGCGGGAGGACTCATTGAGCAGTTCTTC	CASSSAPAGGLIEQFF
NA	TRBV13	TRBJ1-1	NA	TGTGCCAGCAGCTTAGGCGGTGAGGTGACTGAAGCTTTCTTT	CASSLGGEVTEAFF
NA	TRBV5-1	TRBJ2-5	NA	TGCGCCAGCAGCTTCACCGAGACCCAGTACTTC	CASSFTETQYF
NA	TRBV27	TRBJ1-6	NA	TGTGCCAGCAGTTTAAGAAGGCGTTCACCCCTCCACTTT	CASSLRRRSPLHF
TRBD2	TRBV10-2	TRBJ2-5	NA	TGCGCCAGCATGACTAGCGGGAGAGAGACCCAGTACTTC	CASMTSGRETQYF
TRBD2	TRBV29-1	TRBJ2-1	once	TGCAGCGCTTCTGCGTCTAGCGGGATCTACAATGAGCAGTTCTTC	CSASASSGIYNEQFF
NA	TRBV6-1	TRBJ1-5	NA	TGTGCCAGCCAGATCTATAGCAATCAGCCCCAGCATTTT	CASQIYSNQPQHF
NA	TRBV7-3	TRBJ2-2	once	TGTGCCAGCAGCTTTTCGCAGGGAGAGCTGTTTTTT	CASSFSQGELFF
NA	TRBV19	TRBJ1-1	NA	TGTGCCAGTAGTATCTTAGGGGCTGGGAACACTGAAGCTTTCTTT	CASSILGAGNTEAFF
NA	TRBV5-1	TRBJ2-5	NA	TGCGCCAGCAGCTTGAGACAAGAGACCCAGTACTTC	CASSLRQETQYF
NA	TRBV6-6	TRBJ2-7	NA	TGTGCCACCAGCCAGTCCGTCTACGAGCAGTACTTC	CATSQSVYEQYF
NA	TRBV4-3	TRBJ2-3	NA	TGCGCCAGCAGCCAAGATCCGGTCGGGAAGTCAGATACGCAGTATTTT	CASSQDPVGKSDTQYF
NA	TRBV15	TRBJ2-1	NA	TGTGCCACCAGCAGAGGTTCAAAGCGGACCTACAATGAGCAGTTCTTC	CATSRGSKRTYNEQFF
TRBD1	TRBV10-3	TRBJ1-1	few	TGTGCCATCAGTGAGAGGGGGCAGTACACTGAAGCTTTCTTT	CAISERGQYTEAFF
TRBD2	TRBV4-1	TRBJ2-3	NA	TGCGCCAGCAGCCTCGCACCGACTAGCGGCACAGATACGCAGTATTTT	CASSLAPTSGTDTQYF